The 22 T cell receptor beta chains below were found in one sample sequenced in a study of shared clonotypes between healthy human individuals. The naive CD8 subset, CD45RO-negative cells positively selected for CCR7, excluded terminally differentiated effector memory CD45RA+ cells. The method was immunoSEQ multiplex PCR; TCRdb's version includes in-frame clones alone and lacks a portion of them. The profile covers 1.5 million to 2.5 million clones, with just under 95% appearing a single time and under 1.5% taken by the ten largest. What was sequenced was naive CD8+ T cells sorted from blood. The receptors were gathered from a man between 18 and 29 years old in good health.

This clone was recorded once. At the DNA level, this CDR3 is encoded by other sequences in the same sample as well. The V call is TRBV19, the J call TRBJ2-7; D gene ambiguous. This CDR3 region has 14 residues. Germline CDR1 LNHDA, CDR2 SQIVND (reference sequence). Trimming pared 5 bases from V and 1 base from J, leaving 12 bases between. CDR3 sequence reads: CASSSWTGSYEQYF. The DNA of the CDR3 is TGTGCCAGTAGTTCCTGGACGGGTTCCTACGAGCAGTACTTC.

The gene calls are TRBV9 and TRBJ2-1; a weak D match, TRBD2 (5 bases). The V gene lost 4 bases and the J gene lost 8 bases, with 16 bases spanning the gap. This CDR3 comprises 14 residues. Germline-derived CDR1 and CDR2 are SGDLS and YYNGEE. The CDR3 DNA reads as TGTGCCAGCAGCTCCACCCATCGGGGAGATGAGCAGTTCTTC. Its protein is CASSSTHRGDEQFF.

The chain recombines TRBV30 with TRBJ2-6, with unresolved D. Germline lookup yields CDR1 GTSNPN and CDR2 SVGIG (reference sequence). The length of the CDR3 is 16 residues. Trimming took 4 bases from V and 0 from J, leaving 13 bases between them. This chain's CDR3 is CAWMGRHPSGANVLTF. For the CDR3, the DNA is TGTGCCTGGATGGGCAGGCATCCCTCTGGGGCCAACGTCCTGACTTTC. Full variable domain (missing parts from reference TRBV30 and TRBJ2-6): SQTIHQWPATLVQPVGSPLSLECTVEGTSNPNLYWYRQAAGRGLQLLFYSVGIGQISSEVPQNLSASRPQDRQFILSSKKLLLSDSGFYLCAWMGRHPSGANVLTFGAGSRLTVL.

This clone was observed a single time. The chain joins TRBV5-4 to TRBJ2-7; 8 nucleotides match TRBD1. The CDR3 has 15 residues. Losses at the gene ends were 3 bases for V and 0 bases for J; bases not matched to a gene: 5. Germline V gives CDR1 SGHNT, CDR2 YYREEE (reference sequence). The CDR3 loop is CASSSGTGISYEQYF. The CDR3 DNA sequence: TGTGCCAGCAGCTCCGGGACAGGAATCTCCTACGAGCAGTACTTC.

V usage is TRBV4-1 and J usage is TRBJ2-7; no definite D call. The CDR3 consists of 13 residues. Germline assignment: CDR1 MGHRA and CDR2 YSYEKL. V was pared by 0 bases and J by 4 bases, with 7 bases between. This CDR3 reads CASSQDYGYEQYF. CDR3 nucleotide sequence: TGCGCCAGCAGCCAAGATTACGGGTACGAGCAGTACTTC.

The CDR3 region has the DNA TGTGCCAGCAGCGTAGGGGCGAATCCCTACGAGCAGTACTTC. Amino acids: CASSVGANPYEQYF. The chain is built from TRBV9 and TRBJ2-7; the D is unclear. Germline V CDR1 and CDR2: SGDLS, YYNGEE. Trimming shortened V by 0 bases and J by 2 bases, and 9 bases separated the two germline ends. The CDR3 has 14 residues.

V and J are TRBV6-5 and TRBJ2-7; 9 bases map to TRBD1. The ends lost 4 bases at V and 2 bases at J; junction bases unmatched: 6. The germline V gene encodes CDR1 MNHEY and CDR2 SVGAGI. The CDR3 loop spans 15 amino acids. The CDR3 DNA sequence: TGTGCCAGCAGTTCCCCGGGACAGGGTGCCTACGAGCAGTACTTC. It yields the protein CASSSPGQGAYEQYF.

The rearrangement links TRBV11-2 to TRBJ2-5, with TRBD2 as a possible D gene (7 bases). Deletions cut 7 bases from V and 3 bases from J, with 15 bases between. This CDR3 is 14 amino acids long. CDR1 and CDR2 from the germline V gene are SGHAT and FQNNGV. This CDR3 is CASIRGGGEETQYF. CDR3 DNA: TGTGCCAGCATCCGAGGGGGGGGAGAAGAGACCCAGTACTTC.

This sequence joins TRBV11-2 and TRBJ2-6, with D unclear. Germline V gives CDR1 SGHAT, CDR2 FQNNGV. CDR3 size: 13 residues. Trimming stripped 5 bases from V and 2 bases from J, with 4 bases between. DNA of the CDR3: TGTGCCAGCAGCAAACCTGGGGCCAACGTCCTGACTTTC. This gives the protein CASSKPGANVLTF.

This clone was seen a single time. This rearrangement joins TRBV10-3 to TRBJ2-7; 7 bases map to TRBD1. J lost 5 bases, V lost 5 bases, and 0 bases had no gene match. Germline assignment: CDR1 ENHRY and CDR2 SYGVKD. CDR3 size: 11 residues. Written as DNA, the CDR3 is TGTGCCATCAGTACAGGGGACGAGCAGTACTTC. Amino acids: CAISTGDEQYF.

The chain recombines TRBV4-1 with TRBJ1-5, with D possibly matching TRBD1 (5 bases). Trimming left V 4 bases short and J 10 bases short, with 17 bases between. In germline, CDR1 is MGHRA, CDR2 YSYEKL. The CDR3 spans 14 residues. CDR3 residues: CASSPRGTITPQHF. The CDR3 DNA reads as TGCGCCAGCAGCCCTCGCGGGACCATCACCCCCCAGCATTTT.

V and J are TRBV5-5 and TRBJ2-5; the D is unclear. The CDR3 loop spans 13 amino acids. The V end lost 1 base, the J end lost 2 bases, and 6 bases lay between the germline ends. Looked up from germline, CDR1 is SGHKS and CDR2 is YYEKEE (reference sequence). CDR3 amino acids: CASSLYPQETQYF. In nucleotides, the CDR3 is TGTGCCAGCAGCTTGTACCCTCAAGAGACCCAGTACTTC.

The chain uses TRBV9 and TRBJ2-1, with 8 bases aligning to TRBD2. The germline V gene encodes CDR1 SGDLS and CDR2 YYNGEE. The CDR3 is made up of 17 amino acids. V trimming: 0 bases; J trimming: 3 bases; junction bases outside the gene matches: 8. CDR3 sequence (DNA): TGTGCCAGCAGCGTAGGGTCTTGGACTAGCTACTACAATGAGCAGTTCTTC. Amino acid sequence: CASSVGSWTSYYNEQFF. The full variable domain, in which reference TRBV9 and TRBJ2-1 provide the parts outside the CDR3, is DSGVTQTPKHLITATGQRVTLRCSPRSGDLSVYWYQQSLDQGLQFLIQYYNGEERAKGNILERFSAQQFPDLHSELNLSSLELGDSALYFCASSVGSWTSYYNEQFFGPGTRLTVL.

The chain couples TRBV7-9 to TRBJ1-1, with D possibly being TRBD1 (5 bases). The V gene's germline CDR1 is SEHNR and CDR2 FQNEAQ (reference sequence). V lost 5 bases, J lost 1 base, and 17 bases lay in between. The CDR3 contains 16 residues. The CDR3 DNA follows: TGTGCCAGCAGCCTGGTGGGTCAGACAGCGAACACTGAAGCTTTCTTT. This encodes CASSLVGQTANTEAFF.

This chain uses TRBV28 with TRBJ2-3; 7 bases are a match to TRBD2. V lost 3 bases and J lost 1; bases outside the gene matches: 4. Looked up from germline, CDR1 is MDHEN and CDR2 is SYDVKM. The CDR3 has 15 residues. CDR3 loop: CASSFTAGGTDTQYF. In nucleotides, the CDR3 is TGTGCCAGCAGTTTTACGGCGGGGGGCACAGATACGCAGTATTTT.

The chain joins TRBV7-9 to TRBJ2-7; 7 bases map to TRBD1. V was clipped by 5 bases and J by 3 bases; unmatched bases: 10. This CDR3 is built from 15 residues. Germline loops: CDR1 SEHNR, CDR2 FQNEAQ (reference sequence). The CDR3 sequence: CASSRGETGHYEQYF. CDR3 nucleotides: TGTGCCAGCAGCCGTGGTGAGACAGGGCACTACGAGCAGTACTTC.

A few counts support this clone. Within the sample, other DNA sequences also encode this same CDR3. The genes are TRBV6-5 and TRBJ2-1; weak D call: TRBD1 (6 bases). The germline V gene encodes CDR1 MNHEY and CDR2 SVGAGI. This CDR3 has 13 residues. V was cut by 2 bases and J by 4 bases, with 6 bases left in between. The CDR3 sequence: CASSYQGYNEQFF. The CDR3 region has the DNA TGTGCCAGCAGTTACCAGGGGTACAATGAGCAGTTCTTC.

V gene TRBV12-5 combines with J gene TRBJ2-3, with TRBD1 matching over 8 bases. Per the germline V gene, CDR1 is LGHNT and CDR2 is FRNRAP. This CDR3 contains 15 residues. Trimming cost V 5 bases and J 3 bases; bases outside gene matches: 7. The CDR3 is CASGTGQGATDTQYF. Written as DNA, the CDR3 is TGTGCTAGTGGTACCGGACAGGGAGCAACAGATACGCAGTATTTT.

The sample holds a few counts of this clone. The rearrangement uses TRBV4-2 and TRBJ1-1; 7 positions match TRBD1. This CDR3 contains 16 residues. CDR1 LGHNA and CDR2 YNFKEQ come from the germline V gene. After removal of 5 bases from V and 0 bases from J, the junction contained 9 bases not matched to a gene. The CDR3 region is CASSSTGTALNTEAFF. In nucleotides, the CDR3 is TGTGCCAGCAGCTCCACTGGGACAGCCTTGAACACTGAAGCTTTCTTT.

Notes on this clone: One end of the junction is discordant with germline, which a read error may explain. Other DNA sequences in this sample translate to the same CDR3. The rearrangement joins TRBV30 to TRBJ2-5; possible D gene TRBD2, 6 bases. The CDR3 runs to 14 residues. The germline gives CDR1 GTSNPN, CDR2 SVGIG (reference sequence). CDR3: CAWSVGSGQETQYF. Written as DNA, the CDR3 is TGTGCCTGGAGTGTAGGTAGCGGTCAAGAGACCCAATACTTC.

The chain links TRBV28 to TRBJ1-6, with 9 bases lining up with TRBD1. The V and J ends lost 4 bases and 10 bases, in that order; junction bases with no gene match: 8. The length of the CDR3 is 15 residues. Per germline, CDR1 MDHEN and CDR2 SYDVKM. The CDR3 sequence is CASSWDREGTSPLHF. The CDR3 DNA reads as TGTGCCAGCAGTTGGGACAGGGAAGGGACCTCACCCCTCCACTTT.

The V gene is TRBV9, the J gene TRBJ2-3; no reliable D call. Germline V lookup: CDR1 SGDLS, CDR2 YYNGEE. V was clipped by 2 bases and J by 0 bases, with 10 bases between them. The CDR3 is made up of 15 amino acids. CDR3 loop: CASSVYSTSTDTQYF. CDR3 in DNA: TGTGCCAGCAGCGTTTATAGTACTAGCACAGATACGCAGTATTTT.